These 20 T cell receptor beta chains were all obtained from the same sample, sequenced in a study of T cell changes during pregnancy in multiple sclerosis. Here immunoSEQ multiplex PCR was the method, and the copy in TCRdb shows in-frame clones only, minus some. The table shows some 60,000 clones, with roughly nine tenths occurring only once. The starting material was CD4+ T cells from peripheral blood mononuclear cells, obtained in the first trimester of pregnancy. These receptors all come from a female donor with multiple sclerosis, enrolled in a pregnancy study.

CDR3 DNA sequence: TGTGCCAGCAGCTTATCAGCGGGGGGCACAGATACGCAGTATTTT. Translated: CASSLSAGGTDTQYF. The gene calls are TRBV7-9 and TRBJ2-3; 8 nucleotides agree with TRBD2. The J segment lost 1 base and the V segment lost 2 bases, leaving 2 bases of the junction unmatched. The CDR3 has 15 amino acids. Germline V lookup: CDR1 SEHNR, CDR2 FQNEAQ (reference sequence).

The genes are TRBV29-1 and TRBJ2-7, with a possible D match to TRBD1 (6 bases). The CDR3 runs to 11 residues. The V gene lost 0 bases and the J gene lost 11 bases, with 11 bases spanning the gap. The germline V gene encodes CDR1 SQVTM and CDR2 ANQGSEA. For the CDR3, the DNA is TGCAGCGTTGAAGATCTGAGGGGGAAGTACTTC. Translation: CSVEDLRGKYF.

Turning to this clone: No DNA is shown, since the ends of the CDR3 on it are uncertain; the CDR3 is the one TCRdb lists. The chain joins TRBV4-3 to TRBJ2-2; the listed D gene, TRBD2, was not tested against the DNA. The CDR3 extends over 15 residues, inclusive of both ends. Germline V gives CDR1 LGHNA, CDR2 YSLEER. CDR3: CASSQDGFGAGELFF.

The rearrangement links TRBV20-1 to TRBJ2-3; no definite D call. V was shortened by 1 base and J by 11 bases, with 10 bases between the two germline ends. The CDR3 spans 11 residues. From germline, CDR1 is DFQATT and CDR2 SNEGSKA (reference sequence). The CDR3 nucleotides read TGCAGTGCTAGAGGGCGAGGTGGGCAGTATTTT. Amino acids: CSARGRGGQYF.

The chain employs TRBV4-1 and TRBJ1-1; the D gene is possibly TRBD1 (5 bases). CDR3 length: 17 amino acids. In germline, CDR1 is MGHRA, CDR2 YSYEKL. V was clipped by 1 base and J by 0 bases, with 15 bases between them. The CDR3 sequence: CASSQGGLRQLNTEAFF. The CDR3 bases are TGCGCCAGCAGCCAAGGGGGCCTTCGACAGTTGAACACTGAAGCTTTCTTT.

V gene TRBV5-4 combines with J gene TRBJ2-7; 8 nucleotides agree with TRBD1. The V gene's germline CDR1 is SGHNT and CDR2 YYREEE (reference sequence). Trimming cost V 4 bases and J 1 base; bases outside gene matches: 7. The CDR3 covers 15 residues. The CDR3 spells CASSPRTGKSYEQYF. The CDR3 DNA follows: TGTGCCAGCAGCCCTCGGACAGGGAAATCCTACGAGCAGTACTTC.

This chain connects TRBV5-6 to TRBJ1-2; D is perhaps TRBD1 (5 bases). This CDR3 has 14 residues. Germline-derived CDR1 and CDR2 are SGHDT and YYEEEE. V was shortened by 1 base and J by 3 bases, with 10 bases between the two germline ends. The CDR3 region is CASSLYGGDYGYTF. The CDR3 coding sequence is TGTGCCAGCAGCTTGTACGGGGGTGACTATGGCTACACCTTC.

The chain has TRBV4-2 and TRBJ1-5; D gene unclear. The CDR3 covers 13 residues. Germline CDR1 LGHNA, CDR2 YNFKEQ. The germline V and J ends were trimmed by 1 base and 10 bases, with 11 bases remaining between them. CDR3 nucleotide sequence: TGTGCCAGCAGCCAAGTTGATCTGGCTCCCCAGCATTTT. This encodes CASSQVDLAPQHF.

V is TRBV11-2 and J is TRBJ2-5; TRBD1 might be the D (6 bases). The germline V gene encodes CDR1 SGHAT and CDR2 FQNNGV. The V and J ends lost 4 bases and 2 bases respectively, with 11 bases between them. The CDR3 spans 14 residues. The CDR3 DNA sequence: TGTGCCAGCAGCTCACAGGGTGGGCAAGAGACCCAGTACTTC. This encodes CASSSQGGQETQYF.

This chain connects TRBV6-5 to TRBJ1-1, with TRBD1 as a possible D gene (6 bases). V lost 10 bases and J lost 7, with 19 bases in between. Germline CDR1 is MNHEY and CDR2 is SVGAGI. CDR3 length equals 13 residues. CDR3 nucleotide sequence: TGTGCCACCACGACAGGAACGCGAAGTGAAGCTTTCTTT. Amino acids: CATTTGTRSEAFF.

This clone has at least ten counts. The V and J genes are TRBV10-3 and TRBJ2-1; possibly TRBD2 for D (6 bases). Trimming removed 4 bases from V and 2 bases from J, with 9 bases in between. Germline CDR1 is ENHRY and CDR2 is SYGVKD. The CDR3 sequence is 14 residues long. The CDR3 here is CAISAAGTYNEQFF. As DNA, the CDR3 is TGTGCCATCAGTGCGGCGGGGACCTACAATGAGCAGTTCTTC.

The V gene is TRBV5-6, the J gene TRBJ1-2; TRBD1 matches 8 bases. Per germline, CDR1 SGHDT and CDR2 YYEEEE. The CDR3 covers 15 residues. J lost 4 bases, V lost 4 bases, and 9 bases had no gene match. The CDR3 region is CASSPAGQGSYGYTF. The CDR3 region has the DNA TGTGCCAGCAGCCCCGCAGGACAGGGAAGCTATGGCTACACCTTC.

The chain joins TRBV10-2 to TRBJ1-2; D unresolved. CDR1 and CDR2 (germline): WSHSY, SAAADI. The CDR3 covers 13 residues. With 4 bases removed from V and 5 bases from J, the gap between germline ends came to 11 bases. The CDR3 region has the DNA TGCGCCAGCAGTGTCCTCCCTTTATATGGCTACACCTTC. Translating it yields CASSVLPLYGYTF.

This clone was seen only once. V gene TRBV23-1 combines with J gene TRBJ1-2; 7 nucleotides line up with TRBD1. TRBV23-1 is placed among ORFs of uncertain function. The CDR3 spans 16 residues. With V trimmed by 3 bases and J by 1 base, 8 bases remained unmatched. This CDR3 is CASSHTPAGGNYGYTF. The CDR3 DNA reads TGCGCCAGCAGTCACACTCCGGCAGGGGGTAACTATGGCTACACCTTC.

This chain links TRBV4-2 with TRBJ1-5; 9 bases are shared with TRBD1. The CDR3 is made up of 15 amino acids. Per the germline V gene, CDR1 is LGHNA and CDR2 is YNFKEQ. V lost 0 bases to trimming and J lost 5 bases; unmatched junction nucleotides: 2. CDR3 sequence: CASSQDGTGHQPQHF. The CDR3 nucleotides read TGTGCCAGCAGCCAAGACGGGACAGGGCATCAGCCCCAGCATTTT.

The chain has TRBV2 and TRBJ2-7; D is perhaps TRBD2 (8 bases). The CDR3 has 14 amino acids. V lost 6 bases, J lost 2 bases, and 14 bases lay in between. Germline values: CDR1 SNHLY, CDR2 FYNNEI. In DNA, the CDR3 is TGTGCCAGCAGGACCGGGAGGGGGCCCTACGAGCAGTACTTC. The encoded protein is CASRTGRGPYEQYF.

This clone was recorded only once. This chain uses TRBV11-3 with TRBJ2-3, with 12 bases lining up with TRBD2. Looked up from germline, CDR1 is SGHNT and CDR2 is YENEEA. Trimming cost V 5 bases and J 3 bases; bases outside gene matches: 3. This CDR3 spans 15 amino acids. CDR3 amino acids: CASSKTSGGTDTQYF. For the CDR3, the DNA is TGTGCCAGCAGCAAGACTAGCGGGGGAACAGATACGCAGTATTTT.

V usage is TRBV9 and J usage is TRBJ2-2; 7 bases match TRBD1. Germline V gives CDR1 SGDLS, CDR2 YYNGEE. Trimming at V came to 4 bases and at J to 1 base, leaving 4 bases not matched to a gene. The CDR3 is 15 residues long. The CDR3: CASSLRTGNTGELFF. The CDR3 DNA follows: TGTGCCAGCAGCCTTAGGACAGGGAACACCGGGGAGCTGTTTTTT. Supplemented by reference TRBV9 and TRBJ2-2, the full variable domain reads DSGVTQTPKHLITATGQRVTLRCSPRSGDLSVYWYQQSLDQGLQFLIQYYNGEERAKGNILERFSAQQFPDLHSELNLSSLELGDSALYFCASSLRTGNTGELFFGEGSRLTVL.

This chain links TRBV19 with TRBJ2-2; maybe TRBD2 (5 bases). Germline V lookup: CDR1 LNHDA, CDR2 SQIVND (reference sequence). The CDR3 is 14 residues long. The germline V and J ends were trimmed by 2 bases and 4 bases, with 8 bases remaining between them. CDR3 nucleotide sequence: TGTGCCAGTAGTATAACGGGATTCACCGGGGAGCTGTTTTTT. This translates into CASSITGFTGELFF.

This chain uses TRBV19 with TRBJ1-1; D is undetermined. This CDR3 region has 15 residues. Per germline, CDR1 LNHDA and CDR2 SQIVND (reference sequence). Trimming took off 6 bases at V and 4 bases at J, with 18 bases between the two ends. The CDR3 sequence: CASSPVPGFITEAFF. The CDR3 DNA is TGTGCCAGTAGCCCAGTACCGGGATTCATCACTGAAGCTTTCTTT. Based on the CDR3 plus reference TRBV19 and TRBJ1-1, the full variable domain is DGGITQSPKYLFRKEGQNVTLSCEQNLNHDAMYWYRQDPGQGLRLIYYSQIVNDFQKGDIAEGYSVSREKKESFPLTVTSAQKNPTAFYLCASSPVPGFITEAFFGQGTRLTVV.